The 8 T cell receptor beta chains in this list originate from one sample, sequenced in a study of T-cell memory formation after mild COVID-19. In TCRdb, the 5' RACE reads were re-called with MiXCR into one record per CDR3 protein. The sample holds about 240,000 distinct CDR3 sequences, more than 8% seen once. The sequenced material came from PBMCs or a T cell subset sorted from them (not recorded which). All receptors come from a young man who had mild COVID-19 (a few samples of this study predate the infection). Cell type and time point are not known.

The chain is built from TRBV18 and TRBJ1-2, with D unresolved. V lost 2 bases to trimming and J lost 4 bases, with 8 bases between them. The CDR3 has 13 residues. CDR1 is KGHSH and CDR2 is LQKENI in the germline V gene. The CDR3 region has the DNA TGTGCCAGCTCACCAACGGCAGTCTATGGCTACACCTTC. Translation: CASSPTAVYGYTF.

This clonotype has just a few counts. V is TRBV7-2 and J is TRBJ1-1, with D uncertain. This CDR3 is 14 amino acids long. CDR1 SGHTA and CDR2 FQGNSA come from the germline V gene. V was clipped by 3 bases and J by 8 bases, with 16 bases between them. CDR3 region: CASSFSGRFAEAFF. The DNA of the CDR3 is TGTGCCAGCAGCTTCAGCGGGCGTTTTGCGGAAGCTTTCTTT. Using reference TRBV7-2 and TRBJ1-1 for the parts outside the CDR3, the full variable domain is GAGVSQSPSNKVTEKGKDVELRCDPISGHTALYWYRQSLGQGLEFLIYFQGNSAPDKSGLPSDRFSAERTGGSVSTLTIQRTQQEDSAVYLCASSFSGRFAEAFFGQGTRLTVV.

This clonotype came up a few times. The V gene is TRBV7-2, the J gene TRBJ2-3, with no clear D. V was clipped by 5 bases and J by 1 base, with 16 bases between them. CDR1 and CDR2 from the germline V gene are SGHTA and FQGNSA. This CDR3 contains 16 residues. The CDR3 is CASSLSPGGGTDTQYF. CDR3 bases: TGTGCCAGCAGCCTGTCCCCGGGCGGAGGCACAGATACGCAGTATTTT.

The V and J genes are TRBV5-1 and TRBJ2-3; perhaps TRBD2 as D (5 bases). CDR3 length: 15 residues. V was clipped by 2 bases and J by 4 bases, with 14 bases between them. Germline V gene sequence: CDR1 SGHRS, CDR2 YFSETQ. For the CDR3, the DNA is TGCGCCAGCAGCTTCCAGGACTCGGGCCCAGATACGCAGTATTTT. Protein product: CASSFQDSGPDTQYF. The full variable domain, with the rest looked up from reference TRBV5-1 and TRBJ2-3, is KAGVTQTPRYLIKTRGQQVTLSCSPISGHRSVSWYQQTPGQGLQFLFEYFSETQRNKGNFPGRFSGRQFSNSRSEMNVSTLELGDSALYLCASSFQDSGPDTQYFGPGTRLTVL.

This clonotype was picked up a small number of times. This rearrangement joins TRBV6-6 to TRBJ1-2; D call uncertain. The CDR3 consists of 16 residues. V was cut by 5 bases and J by 5 bases, with 21 bases left in between. CDR1 is MNHNY and CDR2 is SVGAGI in the germline V gene (reference sequence). The CDR3 sequence: CASSGTPQVLRYGYTF. CDR3 in DNA: TGTGCCAGCAGTGGAACCCCTCAGGTGTTACGGTATGGCTACACCTTC.

This clonotype has only a few counts. The genes are TRBV7-2 and TRBJ1-6, with D unresolved. Germline loops: CDR1 SGHTA, CDR2 FQGNSA. The CDR3 spans 13 residues. V gave up 9 bases and J gave up 1 base, with 7 bases separating them. The CDR3 loop is CASGSSYNSPLHF. CDR3 nucleotides: TGTGCCAGTGGGTCTTCCTATAATTCACCCCTCCACTTT.

This clonotype was counted between two and nine times. The chain employs TRBV29-1 and TRBJ2-6; D perhaps matches TRBD2 (5 bases). The CDR3 length is 14 residues. Germline CDR1 SQVTM, CDR2 ANQGSEA. With 4 bases removed from V and 2 bases from J, the gap between germline ends came to 9 bases. Here the CDR3 DNA reads TGCAGCGTTGCCGGAGGCCCTGGGGCCAACGTCCTGACTTTC. Translated: CSVAGGPGANVLTF.

The gene calls are TRBV27 and TRBJ2-5; D unresolved. The germline V gene has CDR1 MNHEY and CDR2 SMNVEV (reference sequence). CDR3 length: 13 residues. V dropped 4 bases and J dropped 4 bases, with 10 bases sitting between them. The CDR3 sequence is CASSSNTVETQYF. CDR3 nucleotides: TGTGCCAGCAGTTCTAACACGGTAGAGACCCAGTACTTC.